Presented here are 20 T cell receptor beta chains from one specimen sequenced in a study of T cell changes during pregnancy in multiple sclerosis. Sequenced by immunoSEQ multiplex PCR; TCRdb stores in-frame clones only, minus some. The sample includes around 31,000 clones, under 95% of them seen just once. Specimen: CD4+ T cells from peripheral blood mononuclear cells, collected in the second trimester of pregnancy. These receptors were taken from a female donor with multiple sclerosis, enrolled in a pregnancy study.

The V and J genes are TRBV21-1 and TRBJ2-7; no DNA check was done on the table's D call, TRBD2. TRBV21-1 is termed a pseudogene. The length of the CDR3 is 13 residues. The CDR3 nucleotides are TGTGCCAGCTCCCTGATTATGAGGCGGGAGCAGTACTTC. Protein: CASSLIMRREQYF.

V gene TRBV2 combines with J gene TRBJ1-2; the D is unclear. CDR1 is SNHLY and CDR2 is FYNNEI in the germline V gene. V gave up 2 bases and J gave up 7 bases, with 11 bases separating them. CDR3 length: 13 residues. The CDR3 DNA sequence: TGTGCCAGCAGTGAAACCGGGGTCCGTGGCTACACCTTC. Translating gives CASSETGVRGYTF.

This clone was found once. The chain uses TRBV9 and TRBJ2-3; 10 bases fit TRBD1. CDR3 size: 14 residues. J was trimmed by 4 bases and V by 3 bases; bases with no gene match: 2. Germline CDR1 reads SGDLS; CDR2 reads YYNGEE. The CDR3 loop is CASSATGGADTQYF. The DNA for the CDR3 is TGTGCCAGCAGCGCGACAGGGGGCGCAGATACGCAGTATTTT.

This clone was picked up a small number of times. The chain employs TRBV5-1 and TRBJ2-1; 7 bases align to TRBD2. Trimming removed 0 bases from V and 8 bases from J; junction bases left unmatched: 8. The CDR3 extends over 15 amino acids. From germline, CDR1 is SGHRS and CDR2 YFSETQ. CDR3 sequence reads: CASSLASRGVDEQFF. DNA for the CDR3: TGCGCCAGCAGCTTGGCCTCACGGGGGGTCGATGAGCAGTTCTTC.

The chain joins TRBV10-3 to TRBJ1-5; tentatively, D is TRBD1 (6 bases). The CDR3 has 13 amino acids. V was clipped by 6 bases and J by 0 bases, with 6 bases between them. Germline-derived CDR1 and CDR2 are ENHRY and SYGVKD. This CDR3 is CAIRDSSNQPQHF. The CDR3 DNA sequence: TGTGCCATCAGGGACAGTAGCAATCAGCCCCAGCATTTT.

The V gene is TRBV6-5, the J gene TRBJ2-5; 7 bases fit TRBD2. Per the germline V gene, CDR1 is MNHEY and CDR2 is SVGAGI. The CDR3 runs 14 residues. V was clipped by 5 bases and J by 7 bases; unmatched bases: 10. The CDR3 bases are TGTGCCAGCAGTCCTGGGGGGGGTCGTTGGACCCAGTACTTC. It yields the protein CASSPGGGRWTQYF.

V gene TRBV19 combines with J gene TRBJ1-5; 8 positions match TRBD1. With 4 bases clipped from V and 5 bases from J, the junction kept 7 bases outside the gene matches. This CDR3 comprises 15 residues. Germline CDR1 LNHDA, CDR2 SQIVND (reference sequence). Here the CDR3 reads CASSKNRGFYQPQHF. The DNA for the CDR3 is TGTGCCAGTAGTAAAAACAGGGGGTTTTATCAGCCCCAGCATTTT.

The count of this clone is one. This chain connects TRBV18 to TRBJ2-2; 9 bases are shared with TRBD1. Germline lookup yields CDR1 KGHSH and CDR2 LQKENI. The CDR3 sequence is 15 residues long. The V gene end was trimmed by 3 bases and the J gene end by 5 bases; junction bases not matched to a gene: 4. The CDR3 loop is CASSPRTGVTGELFF. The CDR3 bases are TGTGCCAGCTCACCTAGGACAGGGGTGACCGGGGAGCTGTTTTTT.

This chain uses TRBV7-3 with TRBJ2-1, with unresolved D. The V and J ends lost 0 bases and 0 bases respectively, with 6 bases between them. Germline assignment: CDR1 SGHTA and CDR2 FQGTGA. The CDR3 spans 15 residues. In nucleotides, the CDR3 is TGTGCCAGCAGCTTAACGTTCAGCTCCTACAATGAGCAGTTCTTC. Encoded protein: CASSLTFSSYNEQFF.

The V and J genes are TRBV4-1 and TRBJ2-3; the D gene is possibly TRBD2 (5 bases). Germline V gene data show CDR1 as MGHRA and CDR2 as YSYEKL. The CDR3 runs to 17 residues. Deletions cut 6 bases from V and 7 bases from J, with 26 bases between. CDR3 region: CASSTIGGPQIRNTQYF. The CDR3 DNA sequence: TGCGCCAGCAGTACCATAGGAGGTCCACAGATAAGAAATACGCAGTATTTT.

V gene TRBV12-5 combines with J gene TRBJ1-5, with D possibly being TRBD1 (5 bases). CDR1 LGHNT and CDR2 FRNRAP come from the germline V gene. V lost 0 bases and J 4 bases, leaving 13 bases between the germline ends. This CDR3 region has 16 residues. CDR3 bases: TGTGCTAGTGGTTTGGTAATAGGCAGGGAAAATCAGCCCCAGCATTTT. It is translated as CASGLVIGRENQPQHF.

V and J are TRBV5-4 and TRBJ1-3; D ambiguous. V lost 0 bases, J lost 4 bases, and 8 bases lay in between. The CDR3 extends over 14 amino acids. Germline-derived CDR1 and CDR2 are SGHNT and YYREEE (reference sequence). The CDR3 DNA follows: TGTGCCAGCAGCTTGGGGGGAGTGGGAAACACCATATATTTT. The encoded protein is CASSLGGVGNTIYF. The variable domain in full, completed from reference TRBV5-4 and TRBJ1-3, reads ETGVTQSPTHLIKTRGQQVTLRCSSQSGHNTVSWYQQALGQGPQFIFQYYREEENGRGNFPPRFSGLQFPNYSSELNVNALELDDSALYLCASSLGGVGNTIYFGEGSWLTVV.

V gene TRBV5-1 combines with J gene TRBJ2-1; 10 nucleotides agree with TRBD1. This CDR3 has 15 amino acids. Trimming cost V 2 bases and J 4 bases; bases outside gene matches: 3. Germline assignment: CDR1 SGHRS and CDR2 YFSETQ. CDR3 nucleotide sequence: TGCGCCAGCAGCTTCCGGGACAGGGGTTACAATGAGCAGTTCTTC. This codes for CASSFRDRGYNEQFF.

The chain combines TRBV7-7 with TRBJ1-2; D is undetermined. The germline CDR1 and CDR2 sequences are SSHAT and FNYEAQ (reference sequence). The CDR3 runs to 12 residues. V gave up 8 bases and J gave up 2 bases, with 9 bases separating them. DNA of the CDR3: TGTGCCAGCCAGGCACCCAACTATGGCTACACCTTC. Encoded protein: CASQAPNYGYTF.

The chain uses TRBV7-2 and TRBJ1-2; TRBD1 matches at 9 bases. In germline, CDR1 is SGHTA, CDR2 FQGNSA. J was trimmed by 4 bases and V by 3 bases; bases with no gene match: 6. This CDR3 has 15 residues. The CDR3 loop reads CASSFTGGGIYGYTF. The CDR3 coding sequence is TGTGCCAGCAGCTTCACAGGGGGCGGGATCTATGGCTACACCTTC. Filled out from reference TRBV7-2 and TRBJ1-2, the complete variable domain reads GAGVSQSPSNKVTEKGKDVELRCDPISGHTALYWYRQSLGQGLEFLIYFQGNSAPDKSGLPSDRFSAERTGGSVSTLTIQRTQQEDSAVYLCASSFTGGGIYGYTFGSGTRLTVV.

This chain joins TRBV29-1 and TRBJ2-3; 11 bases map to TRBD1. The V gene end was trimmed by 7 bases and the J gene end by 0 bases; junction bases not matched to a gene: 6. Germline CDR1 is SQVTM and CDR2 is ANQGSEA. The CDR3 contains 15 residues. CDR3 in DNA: TGCAGCGCTACCGGGACAGGGGGTAGCACAGATACGCAGTATTTT. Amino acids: CSATGTGGSTDTQYF.

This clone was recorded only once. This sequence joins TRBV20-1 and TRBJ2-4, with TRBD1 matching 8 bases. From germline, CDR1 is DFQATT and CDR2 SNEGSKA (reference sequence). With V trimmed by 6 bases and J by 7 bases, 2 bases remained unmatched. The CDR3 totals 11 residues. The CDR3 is CSADRANIQYF. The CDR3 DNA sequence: TGCAGTGCGGACAGGGCGAACATTCAGTACTTC.

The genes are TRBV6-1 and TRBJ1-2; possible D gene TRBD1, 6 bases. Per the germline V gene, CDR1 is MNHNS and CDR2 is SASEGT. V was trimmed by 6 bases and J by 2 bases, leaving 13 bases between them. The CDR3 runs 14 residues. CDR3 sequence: CASSTGWGNYGYTF. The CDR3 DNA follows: TGTGCCAGCAGCACAGGGTGGGGCAACTATGGCTACACCTTC.

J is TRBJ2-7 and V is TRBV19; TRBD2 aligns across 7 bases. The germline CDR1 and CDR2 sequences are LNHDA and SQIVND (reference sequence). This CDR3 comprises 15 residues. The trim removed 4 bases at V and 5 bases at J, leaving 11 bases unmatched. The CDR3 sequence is CASSKIGRESNEQYF. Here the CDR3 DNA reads TGTGCCAGTAGTAAAATAGGGCGGGAGAGCAACGAGCAGTACTTC. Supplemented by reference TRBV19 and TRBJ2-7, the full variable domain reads DGGITQSPKYLFRKEGQNVTLSCEQNLNHDAMYWYRQDPGQGLRLIYYSQIVNDFQKGDIAEGYSVSREKKESFPLTVTSAQKNPTAFYLCASSKIGRESNEQYFGPGTRLTVT.

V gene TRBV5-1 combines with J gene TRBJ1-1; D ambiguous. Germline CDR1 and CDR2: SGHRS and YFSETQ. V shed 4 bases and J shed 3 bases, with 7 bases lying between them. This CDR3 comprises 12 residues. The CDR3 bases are TGCGCCAGCAGCGGGAGGGACACTGAAGCTTTCTTT. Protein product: CASSGRDTEAFF. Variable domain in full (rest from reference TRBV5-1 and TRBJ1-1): KAGVTQTPRYLIKTRGQQVTLSCSPISGHRSVSWYQQTPGQGLQFLFEYFSETQRNKGNFPGRFSGRQFSNSRSEMNVSTLELGDSALYLCASSGRDTEAFFGQGTRLTVV.